One T cell receptor beta chain is described in this entry. No antigen is known for it. Mismatch with germline at one junction end may stem from a read error. The source of the sample is a study of OX40 agonist ivuxolimab in advanced cancers. Broader study findings: In a subset of nonresponders, normalized T-cell clonal expansion was also low.

Germline assignment: CDR1 SGHNT and CDR2 YYREEE (reference sequence). The CDR3 loop spans 14 amino acids. Method: immunoSEQ multiplex PCR; TCRdb's copy keeps in-frame clones and lacks some. The sample holds more than 55,000 clones, roughly 90% seen once. Sequencing was performed on CD4+ or CD8+ T cells sorted from blood, taken in a trial of the OX40 agonist ivuxolimab. This chain joins TRBV5-4 and TRBJ1-5; maybe TRBD1 (6 bases). The source is an adult with an advanced solid tumor such as melanoma, head and neck, liver or kidney cancer. This chain's CDR3 is CASSLGGSDQSQHF. The CDR3 DNA sequence: TGTGCCAGCAGCTTAGGGGGGTCGGATCAGTCCCAGCATTTT. The complete variable domain, with remaining parts taken from reference TRBV5-4 and TRBJ1-5, reads ETGVTQSPTHLIKTRGQQVTLRCSSQSGHNTVSWYQQALGQGPQFIFQYYREEENGRGNFPPRFSGLQFPNYSSELNVNALELDDSALYLCASSLGGSDQSQHFGDGTRLSIL.